This T cell receptor beta chain was found in a study of cytomegalovirus exposure and HLA in healthy donors (dated by TCRdb to about 2017). At the level of the whole study: According to a later analysis, the 120 validation repertoires were produced on the same platform as the 666 repertoires of the first cohort. The aim of the study was to test whether cataloging public T cell receptors could identify signatures of past pathogen exposure. A separate validation cohort of 100 to 150 different subjects was used in addition to the 666-subject first cohort. To predict cytomegalovirus infection status, the study combined high-throughput TCR immunosequencing, statistical association of individual TCRs with disease status, and machine learning. General conclusions and limits of the study: Most TCR sequences were observed very rarely across donors, whereas some public TCRs were present in many individuals. Cytomegalovirus status was reported to be diagnosed by the classifier with high specificity and sensitivity in both the original and validation cohorts. In a later analysis, TCRs clustered in the first cohort were found to also tend to co-occur in the roughly 130 validation repertoires, with approximately 94% of cluster scores above 0. The study listed 150 to 200 TCR beta chains as associated with cytomegalovirus. The authors suggested that the approach could potentially be extended to other disease states and immunological phenotypes. Three of the identified cytomegalovirus-associated TCR beta chains were confirmed in vitro to be specific for cytomegalovirus antigens. All 120 or so repertoires were used to score co-occurrence in the validation cohort in a later analysis, because that analysis had no HLA typing for the cohort.

Preparation of the library involved the immunoSEQ multiplex PCR assay. The original methods were these. A statistical classification framework was developed to diagnose cytomegalovirus status using the catalog of TCR beta chain sequences. Sourced from immuneACCESS, this table was stored by TCRdb with only in-frame sequences that have V and J called. A share of the clones is absent; for the studies checked, an unresolved V gene accounts for under half, and the remainder has no known explanation. V and J calls and clone size follow that table, whereas D and trimming were derived from the DNA. For this sample the table gives about 360,000 clones, of which roughly 88% were detected only once. Roughly 0.8% of the sample lies in the top ten. This clone was counted a single time. What this receptor recognizes is not known. No much larger clone exists at a distance of one base, and base qualities are not known.

In the germline V gene (reference sequence), CDR1 corresponds to LNHDA and CDR2 to SQIVND. V is shortened by 0 bases, J by 1 base, and the region joining them spans 3 bases. From the cysteine up to the phenylalanine, the CDR3 has a length of 14 residues. This entry keeps only the CDR3 DNA: 42 bases, framed from base 1. Donors formed part of the validation cohort, which comprised about 130 subjects and was distinct from the first cohort of under 800 subjects. Sequencing used PBMCs. The receptor was isolated from a young woman in good health and CMV-seronegative. The chain employs TRBV19 and TRBJ2-2; there is no confident call for the D gene. The CDR3 in this case is CASSIELNTGELFF. The DNA is as follows: TGTGCCAGTAGTATAGAACTGAACACCGGGGAGCTGTTTTTT.